Each of the 25 T cell receptor beta chains below was sequenced from the same sample in a study of T cell repertoires in cytomegalovirus infection. TCRdb passed the reads through MiXCR, listing each CDR3 protein once. The table shows over 250,000 distinct CDR3 sequences, with about 23% occurring only once. Sequenced material: PBMCs. The receptors here all came from a human donor in good health (CMV status not recorded). Some clones in this sample may be carry-over from other donors' samples.

Turning to this clonotype: Its ends do not fully match the called genes, so a read error is possible. This rearrangement joins TRBV2 to TRBJ1-5; 8 bases map to TRBD1. The CDR3 is 15 amino acids. Germline loops: CDR1 SNHLY, CDR2 FYNNEI. Here the CDR3 reads CAGSVQGEGNQPQHF. The CDR3, as DNA: TGTGCCGGCAGTGTACAGGGGGAGGGCAATCAGCCCCAGCATTTT. The entire variable domain, with the rest obtained from reference TRBV2 and TRBJ1-5, is as follows: EPEVTQTPSHQVTQMGQEVILRCVPISNHLYFYWYRQILGQKVEFLVSFYNNEISEKSEIFDDQFSVERPDGSNFTLKIRSTKLEDSAMYFCAGSVQGEGNQPQHFGDGTRLSIL.

V and J are TRBV6-1 and TRBJ2-2, with 8 bases identical to TRBD1. V dropped 7 bases and J dropped 0; count of bases not matched to a gene: 4. Looked up from germline, CDR1 is MNHNS and CDR2 is SASEGT. This CDR3 is 15 amino acids long. DNA of the CDR3: TGTGCCAGCAACCCAGGGGGCGCGAACACCGGGGAGCTGTTTTTT. This sequence encodes CASNPGGANTGELFF.

A few counts support this clonotype. This chain joins TRBV29-1 and TRBJ1-1, with D hard to call. The V gene lost 6 bases and the J gene lost 1 base, with 12 bases spanning the gap. Looked up from germline, CDR1 is SQVTM and CDR2 is ANQGSEA. The CDR3 length is 13 residues. The CDR3 is CSVGFARNTEAFF. Written as DNA, the CDR3 is TGCAGCGTGGGGTTTGCGAGGAACACTGAAGCTTTCTTT.

This clonotype occurred many times. The chain joins TRBV7-8 to TRBJ2-1; a possible D gene is TRBD2 (5 bases). In germline, CDR1 is SGHVS, CDR2 FQNEAQ. The CDR3 totals 16 residues. Trimming pared 2 bases from V and 1 base from J, leaving 12 bases between. CDR3 protein: CASSLFGVQSYNEQFF. The CDR3 DNA reads as TGTGCCAGCAGCTTATTCGGGGTCCAATCCTACAATGAGCAGTTCTTC. Based on the CDR3 plus reference TRBV7-8 and TRBJ2-1, the full variable domain is GAGVSQSPRYKVAKRGQDVALRCDPISGHVSLFWYQQALGQGPEFLTYFQNEAQLDKSGLPSDRFFAERPEGSVSTLKIQRTQQEDSAVYLCASSLFGVQSYNEQFFGPGTRLTVL.

The rearrangement uses TRBV29-1 and TRBJ1-1, with D unclear. Germline loops: CDR1 SQVTM, CDR2 ANQGSEA. Trimming shortened V by 8 bases and J by 5 bases, and 12 bases separated the two germline ends. The CDR3 length is 11 residues. The CDR3 loop reads CSHVESTEAFF. The CDR3 bases are TGCAGCCATGTAGAGTCTACTGAAGCTTTCTTT.

This clonotype has a handful of counts. J is TRBJ2-3 and V is TRBV20-1; D gene ambiguous. Germline assignment: CDR1 DFQATT and CDR2 SNEGSKA (reference sequence). The CDR3 is made up of 15 amino acids. V was cut by 6 bases and J by 2 bases, with 18 bases left in between. The DNA for the CDR3 is TGCAGTGCCCGAGATTCGGCTCGAACCACAGATACGCAGTATTTT. Its protein product is CSARDSARTTDTQYF.

This clonotype was recorded many times. The chain joins TRBV7-2 to TRBJ1-2, with 8 bases that match TRBD1. From germline, CDR1 is SGHTA and CDR2 FQGNSA. V was pared by 5 bases and J by 2 bases, with 7 bases of the junction left unmatched. The CDR3 spans 15 residues. The CDR3 here is CASSRAGGENYGYTF. The CDR3 nucleotides read TGTGCCAGCAGCCGCGCAGGGGGCGAAAACTATGGCTACACCTTC.

This clonotype was counted a few times. V gene TRBV6-2 or TRBV6-3 combines with J gene TRBJ2-1; 8 bases agree with TRBD1. The CDR3 consists of 15 residues. Germline loops: CDR1 MNHEY, CDR2 SVGEGT. The J segment lost 5 bases and the V segment lost 7 bases, leaving 10 bases of the junction unmatched. CDR3 DNA sequence: TGTGCCAGCACCGACCCAGGGGGCCGACACAATGAGCAGTTCTTC. Amino acids: CASTDPGGRHNEQFF.

This clonotype appeared a few times. The V gene is TRBV7-4, the J gene TRBJ1-4, with 7 bases lining up with TRBD1. The CDR3 has 19 amino acids. Per the germline V gene, CDR1 is SGHVT and CDR2 is SQSDAQ. The ends lost 2 bases at V and 6 bases at J; junction bases unmatched: 18. The CDR3 spells CASSLRRQGRYGLDEKLFF. The CDR3 nucleotides are TGTGCCAGCAGCTTAAGGCGACAGGGACGATATGGCCTGGATGAAAAACTGTTTTTT.

The chain employs TRBV12-3 or TRBV12-4 and TRBJ1-2, with 8 bases matching TRBD1. This CDR3 is 13 amino acids long. J lost 8 bases, V lost 4 bases, and 6 bases had no gene match. CDR3 coding DNA: TGTGCCAGCAGTTCCAGGACAGGGAGCGGCTACACCTTC. Translated: CASSSRTGSGYTF.

The gene calls are TRBV6-5 and TRBJ2-7, with 8 bases fitting TRBD2. The germline V gene encodes CDR1 MNHEY and CDR2 SVGAGI. The CDR3 is 15 residues long. V trimming: 0 bases; J trimming: 4 bases; junction bases outside the gene matches: 5. The CDR3 is CASSYSVAGTYEQYF. In nucleotides, the CDR3 is TGTGCCAGCAGTTACTCCGTAGCGGGGACTTACGAGCAGTACTTC.

This clonotype was observed a handful of times. The chain is built from TRBV20-1 and TRBJ1-2, with D unclear. The CDR3 runs 11 residues. The germline V and J ends were trimmed by 3 bases and 6 bases, with 8 bases remaining between them. CDR1 is DFQATT, CDR2 SNEGSKA, per germline (reference sequence). The CDR3 sequence: CSARLLDGYTF. Here the CDR3 DNA reads TGCAGTGCTAGGCTCCTGGATGGCTACACCTTC.

CDR3 DNA sequence: TGTGCCTCCGTTAGCACCACAGATACGCAGTATTTT. Its translation: CASVSTTDTQYF. This chain joins TRBV6-6 and TRBJ2-3, with D hard to call. The length of the CDR3 is 12 residues. V was shortened by 11 bases and J by 2 bases, with 11 bases between the two germline ends. From germline, CDR1 is MNHNY and CDR2 SVGAGI (reference sequence).

V is TRBV5-1 and J is TRBJ2-5; tentatively, D is TRBD1 (6 bases). V lost 6 bases, J lost 3 bases, and 12 bases lay in between. CDR1 is SGHRS and CDR2 is YFSETQ in the germline V gene. The CDR3 is made up of 13 amino acids. CDR3 DNA sequence: TGCGCCAGCACCCTGGGGGCAGAAGAGACCCAGTACTTC. Protein product: CASTLGAEETQYF.

The rearrangement links TRBV20-1 to TRBJ2-2; 9 bases are a match to TRBD2. The CDR3 is 14 amino acids. Germline V lookup: CDR1 DFQATT, CDR2 SNEGSKA (reference sequence). Germline trimming cut 4 bases from V and 6 bases from J; bases unmatched to any gene: 6. In DNA, the CDR3 is TGCAGTGCTAAGACTAGCGGAGGTGCCGGGGAGCTGTTTTTT. Its protein product is CSAKTSGGAGELFF.

This clonotype has just a few counts. The chain uses TRBV6-5 and TRBJ2-7, with TRBD2 matching 9 bases. Germline V gene sequence: CDR1 MNHEY, CDR2 SVGAGI. This CDR3 has 14 amino acids. V dropped 7 bases and J dropped 1; count of bases not matched to a gene: 5. The CDR3 DNA is TGTGCCAGCACCCCGACTAGCGGATCCTACGAGCAGTACTTC. Its protein product is CASTPTSGSYEQYF.

This chain uses TRBV29-1 with TRBJ2-1, with 7 bases lining up with TRBD2. This CDR3 spans 15 amino acids. The junction had 12 bases not matched to a gene; V was cut back by 6 bases and J by 4 bases. The germline gives CDR1 SQVTM, CDR2 ANQGSEA. The CDR3 nucleotides read TGCAGCGTCTCCGGGACTACGAGCCCTTACAATGAGCAGTTCTTC. It translates to CSVSGTTSPYNEQFF.

Points on this clonotype: The germline gene is not matched at one end of the junction; a read error may be the cause. The chain links TRBV7-7 to TRBJ1-6; weak D call: TRBD1 (6 bases). Germline values: CDR1 SSHAT, CDR2 FNYEAQ (reference sequence). This CDR3 is 17 amino acids long. CDR3 loop: CASSFPRDTDYNSPLHF. CDR3 DNA: TGTGCTAGCAGCTTTCCCCGGGACACAGACTATAATTCACCCCTCCACTTT.

The chain recombines TRBV28 with TRBJ2-1; D is unresolved. This CDR3 comprises 12 residues. Germline CDR1 MDHEN, CDR2 SYDVKM. Trimming cost V 5 bases and J 6 bases, with 8 bases left between them. CDR3 in amino acids: CASSTFGNEQFF. CDR3 nucleotide sequence: TGTGCCAGCAGTACTTTCGGCAATGAGCAGTTCTTC.

This clonotype was seen only a few times. The chain has TRBV7-9 and TRBJ1-1; possibly TRBD1 for D (5 bases). Trimming cost V 2 bases and J 8 bases, with 12 bases left between them. Germline V gene data show CDR1 as SEHNR and CDR2 as FQNEAQ (reference sequence). The CDR3 runs to 13 residues. CDR3 in DNA: TGTGCCAGCAGCTTAATAGTGGGACTGGAAGCTTTCTTT. This sequence encodes CASSLIVGLEAFF.

This clonotype has at least ten counts. The rearrangement uses TRBV7-2 and TRBJ2-1; 14 bases map to TRBD2. The length of the CDR3 is 16 residues. Germline V gene sequence: CDR1 SGHTA, CDR2 FQGNSA. V lost 3 bases, J lost 7 bases, and 5 bases stayed unmatched. The CDR3 loop is CASSFRTSGRRNEQFF. CDR3 nucleotides: TGTGCCAGCAGCTTCCGGACTAGCGGGAGGCGAAATGAGCAGTTCTTC.

There are many counts of this clonotype. V and J are TRBV12-3 or TRBV12-4 and TRBJ2-7, with 9 bases that match TRBD1. The CDR3 is 13 residues long. With V trimmed by 7 bases and J by 7 bases, 8 bases remained unmatched. The CDR3 DNA sequence: TGTGCCAGCAAGGAGACAGGGGGGCCGGAGCAGTACTTC. Translation: CASKETGGPEQYF.

The chain employs TRBV30 and TRBJ2-1, with no clear D. The CDR3 runs to 16 residues. Trimming cost V 3 bases and J 2 bases, with 17 bases left between them. Per germline, CDR1 GTSNPN and CDR2 SVGIG (reference sequence). The CDR3 region is CAWRGVTVGAYNEQFF. The CDR3 DNA reads TGTGCCTGGAGAGGAGTTACGGTCGGAGCCTACAATGAGCAGTTCTTC.

The chain joins TRBV24-1 to TRBJ2-3; 8 bases are shared with TRBD1. With V trimmed by 9 bases and J by 5 bases, 6 bases remained unmatched. The CDR3 has 13 amino acids. Germline CDR1 and CDR2: KGHDR and SFDVKD. CDR3 sequence: CATGQGIIDTQYF. In nucleotides, the CDR3 is TGTGCCACCGGACAGGGAATCATAGATACGCAGTATTTT.

The chain joins TRBV11-2 to TRBJ1-1; D not certain. V shed 3 bases and J shed 3 bases, with 5 bases lying between them. Germline CDR1 is SGHAT and CDR2 is FQNNGV. This CDR3 comprises 12 residues. The CDR3 DNA reads as TGTGCCAGCAGCTTCTTATACACTGAAGCTTTCTTT. Translation gives CASSFLYTEAFF. The variable domain in full, with the rest retrieved from reference TRBV11-2 and TRBJ1-1, is EAGVAQSPRYKIIEKRQSVAFWCNPISGHATLYWYQQILGQGPKLLIQFQNNGVVDDSQLPKDRFSAERLKGVDSTLKIQPAKLEDSAVYLCASSFLYTEAFFGQGTRLTVV.